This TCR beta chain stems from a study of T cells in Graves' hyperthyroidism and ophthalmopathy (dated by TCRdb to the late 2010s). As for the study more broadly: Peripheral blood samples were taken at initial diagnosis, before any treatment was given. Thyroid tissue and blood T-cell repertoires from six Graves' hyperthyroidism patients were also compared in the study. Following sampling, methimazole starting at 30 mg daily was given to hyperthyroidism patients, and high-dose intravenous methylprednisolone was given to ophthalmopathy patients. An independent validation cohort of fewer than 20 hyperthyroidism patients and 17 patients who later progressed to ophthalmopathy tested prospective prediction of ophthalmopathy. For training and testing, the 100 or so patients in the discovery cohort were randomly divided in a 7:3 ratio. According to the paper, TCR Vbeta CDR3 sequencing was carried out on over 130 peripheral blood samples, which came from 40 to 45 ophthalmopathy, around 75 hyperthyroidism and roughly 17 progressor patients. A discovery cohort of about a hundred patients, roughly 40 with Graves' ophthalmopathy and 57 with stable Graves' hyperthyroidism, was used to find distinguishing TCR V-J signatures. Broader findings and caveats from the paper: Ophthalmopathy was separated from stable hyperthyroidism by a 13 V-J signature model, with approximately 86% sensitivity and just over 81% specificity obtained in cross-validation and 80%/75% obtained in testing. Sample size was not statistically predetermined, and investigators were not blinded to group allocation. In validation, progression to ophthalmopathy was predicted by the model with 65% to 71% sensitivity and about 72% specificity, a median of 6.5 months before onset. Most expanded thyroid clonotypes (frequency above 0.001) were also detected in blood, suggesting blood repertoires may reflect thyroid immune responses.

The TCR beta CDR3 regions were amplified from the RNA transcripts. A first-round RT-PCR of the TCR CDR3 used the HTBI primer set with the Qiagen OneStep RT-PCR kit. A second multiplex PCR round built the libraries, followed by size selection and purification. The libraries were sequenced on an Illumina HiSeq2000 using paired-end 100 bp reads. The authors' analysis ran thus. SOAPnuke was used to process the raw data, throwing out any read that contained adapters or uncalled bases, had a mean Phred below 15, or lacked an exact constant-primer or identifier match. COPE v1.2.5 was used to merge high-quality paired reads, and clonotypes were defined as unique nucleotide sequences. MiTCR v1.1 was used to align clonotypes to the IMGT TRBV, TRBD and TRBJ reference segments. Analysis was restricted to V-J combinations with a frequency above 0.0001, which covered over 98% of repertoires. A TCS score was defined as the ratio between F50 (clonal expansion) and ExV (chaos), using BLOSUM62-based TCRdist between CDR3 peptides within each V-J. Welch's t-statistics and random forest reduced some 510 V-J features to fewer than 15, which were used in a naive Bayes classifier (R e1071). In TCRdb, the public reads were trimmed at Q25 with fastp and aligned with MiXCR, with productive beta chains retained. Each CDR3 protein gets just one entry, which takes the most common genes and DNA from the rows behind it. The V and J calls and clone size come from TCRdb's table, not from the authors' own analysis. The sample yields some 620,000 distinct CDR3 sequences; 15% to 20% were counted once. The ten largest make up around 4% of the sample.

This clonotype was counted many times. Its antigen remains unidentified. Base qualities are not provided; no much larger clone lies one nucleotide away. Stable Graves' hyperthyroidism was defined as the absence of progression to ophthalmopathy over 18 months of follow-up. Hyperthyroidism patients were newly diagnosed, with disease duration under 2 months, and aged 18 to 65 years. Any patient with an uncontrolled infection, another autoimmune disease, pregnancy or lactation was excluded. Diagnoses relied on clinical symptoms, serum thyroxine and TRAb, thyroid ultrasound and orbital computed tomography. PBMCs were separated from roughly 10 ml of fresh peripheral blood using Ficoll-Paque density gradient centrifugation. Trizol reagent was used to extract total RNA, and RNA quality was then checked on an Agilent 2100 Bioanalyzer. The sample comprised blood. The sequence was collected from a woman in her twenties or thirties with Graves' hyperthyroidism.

The encoded CDR3 is CSASGLAEKYNEQFF. The sequenced DNA is TGCAGTGCTAGTGGGCTAGCGGAGAAGTACAATGAGCAGTTCTTC. Recombination connected TRBV20-1 to TRBJ2-1; the junction holds 7 bases that match TRBD2. Including the terminal cysteine and phenylalanine, the CDR3 comprises 15 residues. Of the read, only the CDR3 DNA is kept; its 45 bases are in frame from base 1. The germline V gene (reference sequence) yields DFQATT for CDR1 and SNEGSKA for CDR2. V has 3 bases trimmed and J has 4 bases trimmed; junction bases matching no gene number 9.